The sequence of this T cell receptor (beta chain) was determined in a study of blood T cell repertoires in COVID-19. Background on the study: Acute-phase and convalescent COVID-19 samples originated in the United States, Italy and Spain. The analysed material was cDNA or gDNA that came from T cells, B-cell-depleted T cells, or PBMCs.

In the study's own analysis: Nucleated cell number was recorded as an estimate derived from reference gene primer amplification. The assay was immunoSEQ multiplex PCR, and TCRdb's table has in-frame clones only and misses some. For V, J and clone size, that table is used; D and trimming come from the DNA. Of about 68,000 clones listed, over 70% are singletons. This clone was counted between two and nine times. The CDR3 sequence is 11 residues long. The germline gives CDR1 SEHNR, CDR2 FQNEAQ (reference sequence). Trimming shortened V by 1 base and J by 6 bases, and 4 bases separated the two germline ends.

What was sequenced was peripheral blood. This TCR derives from a human donor in a cohort sampled during active COVID-19. The chain couples TRBV7-9 to TRBJ2-7; D gene uncertain. The CDR3 is CASSLVAEQYF. Written as DNA, the CDR3 is TGTGCCAGCAGCTTAGTAGCCGAGCAGTACTTC.